The 20 T cell receptor beta chains reported below all come from one sample, sequenced in a study of Ad26.COV2.S vaccination and SARS-CoV-2 variants. The assay was immunoSEQ multiplex PCR, and TCRdb's table has in-frame clones only and misses some. The data hold approximately 150,000 clones, with just over 85% observed a single time. The sequencing here drew on peripheral blood, taken after recovery from COVID-19. These receptors were collected from a human donor who had recovered from COVID-19.

CDR3 region: CASSPRLPAPLHF. The DNA of the CDR3 is TGTGCCAGCAGCCCACGCCTACCGGCGCCCCTCCACTTT. This chain links TRBV12-3 or TRBV12-4 with TRBJ1-6; D remains ambiguous. V lost 6 bases and J lost 13, with 16 bases in between. The CDR3 totals 13 residues.

This chain joins TRBV27 and TRBJ1-1; maybe TRBD1 (6 bases). With 2 bases removed from V and 5 bases from J, the gap between germline ends came to 15 bases. CDR1 and CDR2 from the germline V gene are MNHEY and SMNVEV (reference sequence). This CDR3 region has 15 residues. The DNA for the CDR3 is TGTGCCAGCAGTTTAGCCGGACCAGGGGATACTGAAGCTTTCTTT. It translates to CASSLAGPGDTEAFF.

The chain uses TRBV15 and TRBJ1-6; 10 nucleotides match TRBD1. This CDR3 is built from 15 residues. Germline V gene sequence: CDR1 LNHNV, CDR2 YYDKDF (reference sequence). Unmatched junction bases numbered 7, after V lost 4 bases and J lost 10 bases. The CDR3 sequence: CATSNTRDRGSPLHF. As DNA, the CDR3 is TGTGCCACCAGCAACACCCGGGACAGGGGATCACCCCTCCACTTT.

This clone was seen a few times. The rearrangement joins TRBV4-3 to TRBJ2-2, with D tentatively TRBD2 (6 bases). The germline V gene encodes CDR1 LGHNA and CDR2 YSLEER. V lost 5 bases, J lost 1 base, and 20 bases lay in between. The CDR3 is 18 amino acids. The CDR3 sequence is CASSSHARGAENTGELFF. The CDR3 DNA reads as TGCGCCAGCAGCTCCCACGCCCGCGGGGCGGAGAACACCGGGGAGCTGTTTTTT.

The V call is TRBV19, the J call TRBJ1-5, with D uncertain. Trimming stripped 1 base from V and 0 bases from J, with 4 bases between. Per germline, CDR1 LNHDA and CDR2 SQIVND (reference sequence). The CDR3 runs 14 residues. CDR3: CASSIGDSNQPQHF. The CDR3, as DNA: TGTGCCAGTAGTATAGGGGATAGCAATCAGCCCCAGCATTTT.

The chain uses TRBV5-6 and TRBJ1-2; 7 nucleotides align to TRBD1. Germline lookup yields CDR1 SGHDT and CDR2 YYEEEE. The J segment lost 8 bases and the V segment lost 4 bases, leaving 8 bases of the junction unmatched. The CDR3 consists of 13 residues. The DNA for the CDR3 is TGTGCCAGCAGCCCCACAGGGGCCCTCGGCTACACCTTC. Translation: CASSPTGALGYTF.

DNA for the CDR3: TGTGCCAGCAACTCGGACAGGAACTATGGCTACACCTTC. Its translation: CASNSDRNYGYTF. V is TRBV6-5 and J is TRBJ1-2; 7 bases map to TRBD1. In germline, CDR1 is MNHEY, CDR2 SVGAGI. This CDR3 is 13 amino acids long. J gave up 2 bases and V 7 bases, and 4 bases lay outside the gene matches.

The V and J genes are TRBV19 and TRBJ1-2; 7 nucleotides align to TRBD1. The germline V gene encodes CDR1 LNHDA and CDR2 SQIVND (reference sequence). The CDR3 runs 13 residues. Trimming removed 5 bases from V and 8 bases from J; junction bases left unmatched: 8. CDR3 nucleotides: TGTGCCAGTAGTCCCCAGACAGGGCGAGGCTACACCTTC. Translated: CASSPQTGRGYTF. The variable domain in full, completed from reference TRBV19 and TRBJ1-2, reads DGGITQSPKYLFRKEGQNVTLSCEQNLNHDAMYWYRQDPGQGLRLIYYSQIVNDFQKGDIAEGYSVSREKKESFPLTVTSAQKNPTAFYLCASSPQTGRGYTFGSGTRLTVV.

This clone has a handful of counts. V gene TRBV19 combines with J gene TRBJ2-2; 8 bases are shared with TRBD2. Unmatched junction bases numbered 9, after V lost 7 bases and J lost 5 bases. The CDR3 contains 15 residues. Germline CDR1 reads LNHDA; CDR2 reads SQIVND (reference sequence). In nucleotides, the CDR3 is TGTGCCAGTACCCCGGGACTAGGTGGTACCGGGGAGCTGTTTTTT. Its translation is CASTPGLGGTGELFF.

The chain combines TRBV5-4 with TRBJ2-5; the match to TRBD1 covers 9 bases. The CDR3 contains 14 residues. Trimming cost V 4 bases and J 2 bases; bases outside gene matches: 3. Germline loops: CDR1 SGHNT, CDR2 YYREEE (reference sequence). CDR3 bases: TGTGCCAGCAGCCCCGGGACAGGGCAAGAGACCCAGTACTTC. It yields the protein CASSPGTGQETQYF. The variable domain in full, completed from reference TRBV5-4 and TRBJ2-5, reads ETGVTQSPTHLIKTRGQQVTLRCSSQSGHNTVSWYQQALGQGPQFIFQYYREEENGRGNFPPRFSGLQFPNYSSELNVNALELDDSALYLCASSPGTGQETQYFGPGTRLLVL.

The chain recombines TRBV3-1 (or the pseudogene TRBV3-2) with TRBJ2-5; D remains unclear. CDR1 LGHDT and CDR2 YNNKEL come from the germline V gene (reference sequence). The CDR3 has 12 amino acids. V was cut by 1 base and J by 7 bases, with 7 bases left in between. CDR3 in DNA: TGTGCCAGCAGCCAAGCGGGTCGGACCCAGTACTTC. This codes for CASSQAGRTQYF.

The chain couples TRBV2 to TRBJ2-1, with 9 bases lining up with TRBD1. J lost 3 bases, V lost 3 bases, and 6 bases had no gene match. This CDR3 spans 16 amino acids. Germline-derived CDR1 and CDR2 are SNHLY and FYNNEI. The CDR3 region is CASSDVQGAYYNEQFF. The DNA for the CDR3 is TGTGCCAGCAGTGATGTACAGGGGGCTTACTACAATGAGCAGTTCTTC.

This clone is a singleton in its sample. The chain links TRBV6-5 to TRBJ1-1; a weak D match, TRBD1 (6 bases). The CDR3 is 15 residues long. V shed 6 bases and J shed 6 bases, with 20 bases lying between them. Germline V gene data show CDR1 as MNHEY and CDR2 as SVGAGI. The CDR3 region is CASRRTQGGASEAFF. The CDR3 nucleotides are TGTGCCAGCAGGCGAACACAGGGAGGAGCGTCTGAAGCTTTCTTT.

V is TRBV2 and J is TRBJ2-3; D not certain. Germline V gene lookup returns CDR1 SNHLY and CDR2 FYNNEI. V was trimmed by 6 bases and J by 6 bases, leaving 10 bases between them. The CDR3 is made up of 12 amino acids. The CDR3 DNA reads TGTGCCAGCAGGGCGACCCAGGATACGCAGTATTTT. Its protein product is CASRATQDTQYF.

This clone has only one observation. The rearrangement uses TRBV6-2 or TRBV6-3 and TRBJ1-5, with 8 positions matching TRBD1. With V trimmed by 5 bases and J by 6 bases, 6 bases remained unmatched. The CDR3 is 14 amino acids. The germline CDR1 and CDR2 sequences are MNHEY and SVGEGT. In DNA, the CDR3 is TGTGCCAGCAGTCTGCAGGGGGCGGTTCAGCCCCAGCATTTT. It encodes CASSLQGAVQPQHF.

The chain joins TRBV11-2 to TRBJ2-3, with TRBD2 as a possible D gene (7 bases). The germline gives CDR1 SGHAT, CDR2 FQNNGV. This CDR3 has 16 amino acids. V was pared by 2 bases and J by 4 bases, with 16 bases between. CDR3 region: CASSLSGGGASDTQYF. DNA of the CDR3: TGTGCCAGCAGCTTATCCGGTGGGGGGGCTTCAGATACGCAGTATTTT.

The table lists this clone with a few counts. The gene calls are TRBV19 and TRBJ1-5; 7 bases line up with TRBD1. The J segment lost 4 bases and the V segment lost 7 bases, leaving 4 bases of the junction unmatched. CDR1 and CDR2 from the germline V gene are LNHDA and SQIVND (reference sequence). The CDR3 has 13 residues. DNA of the CDR3: TGTGCCAGTAATAAACAGGGGAATCAGCCCCAGCATTTT. Translated, it gives CASNKQGNQPQHF. Supplemented by reference TRBV19 and TRBJ1-5, the full variable domain reads DGGITQSPKYLFRKEGQNVTLSCEQNLNHDAMYWYRQDPGQGLRLIYYSQIVNDFQKGDIAEGYSVSREKKESFPLTVTSAQKNPTAFYLCASNKQGNQPQHFGDGTRLSIL.

V gene TRBV19 combines with J gene TRBJ2-1, with 7 bases identical to TRBD1. The germline V gene has CDR1 LNHDA and CDR2 SQIVND (reference sequence). The CDR3 length is 13 residues. Trimming removed 6 bases from V and 7 bases from J; junction bases left unmatched: 6. As DNA, the CDR3 is TGTGCCAGTAGCTCAAAGACAGGGAATGAGCAGTTCTTC. Translated, it gives CASSSKTGNEQFF.

The CDR3 nucleotides are TGCGCCAGCAGCTTGGCCGTGGTAGCAACAGATACGCAGTATTTT. Amino acid sequence: CASSLAVVATDTQYF. The rearrangement links TRBV5-1 to TRBJ2-3; D is undetermined. The CDR3 is 15 amino acids. Germline V CDR1 and CDR2: SGHRS, YFSETQ. Trimming shortened V by 0 bases and J by 3 bases, and 11 bases separated the two germline ends.

This clone appeared once. This chain uses TRBV7-2 with TRBJ2-2, with 7 positions matching TRBD1. Germline values: CDR1 SGHTA, CDR2 FQGNSA. Unmatched junction bases numbered 12, after V lost 1 base and J lost 7 bases. This CDR3 region has 17 residues. The CDR3 is CASSLERSRGRDGELFF. DNA for the CDR3: TGTGCCAGCAGCTTAGAGCGGTCGAGGGGGCGCGACGGGGAGCTGTTTTTT.